Included here is one T cell receptor beta chain sequence, with context. This entry is derived from a study of cytomegalovirus exposure and HLA in healthy donors. Primers: 60 Vbeta forward and 13 Jbeta reverse. Profiled with immunoSEQ multiplex PCR; TCRdb holds only in-frame clones, not every one. The table lists under 200,000 clones, roughly four fifths of them singletons. The sequencing sample was made of PBMCs. This TCR derives from a woman in her 50s in good health and CMV-seronegative.

The CDR3 is CASSQSRPRDTHTEAFF. The CDR3 DNA is TGCGCCAGCAGTCAATCTCGTCCCCGCGACACTCACACTGAAGCTTTCTTT. The chain recombines TRBV23-1 with TRBJ1-1; the D is unclear. TRBV23-1 is labeled an ORF, and its function is uncertain. The ends were cut back, 0 bases at V and 3 bases at J, with 17 bases in the middle. The CDR3 length is 17 residues.